This T cell receptor beta chain was sequenced for a study of Graves' ophthalmopathy and Graves' hyperthyroidism. The sequenced template was RNA, covering the TCR beta CDR3 region. RT-PCR with HTBI primers came first, then second-round multiplex PCR. MiXCR was run by TCRdb on the multiplex PCR reads, yielding one entry per CDR3 protein. The sample lists more than 1,000,000 distinct CDR3 sequences, 35% to 45% seen once, with 8.5% to 14% in the top ten. The CDR3 totals 14 residues. Germline CDR1 LNHNV, CDR2 YYDKDF (reference sequence). V was pared by 3 bases and J by 2 bases, with 10 bases between. Eligible hyperthyroidism cases comprised new diagnoses of under 2 months' duration in individuals aged 18 to 65. Excluded were patients with other autoimmune diseases, uncontrolled infections, pregnancy or lactation.

Sample: peripheral blood or thyroid tissue (not recorded which). The clonotype originates from an adult man with Graves' hyperthyroidism. The chain has TRBV15 and TRBJ1-2, with D unclear. The DNA of the CDR3 is TGTGCCACCAGCAGCTTGTTGGACAACTATGGCTACACCTTC. This codes for CATSSLLDNYGYTF.